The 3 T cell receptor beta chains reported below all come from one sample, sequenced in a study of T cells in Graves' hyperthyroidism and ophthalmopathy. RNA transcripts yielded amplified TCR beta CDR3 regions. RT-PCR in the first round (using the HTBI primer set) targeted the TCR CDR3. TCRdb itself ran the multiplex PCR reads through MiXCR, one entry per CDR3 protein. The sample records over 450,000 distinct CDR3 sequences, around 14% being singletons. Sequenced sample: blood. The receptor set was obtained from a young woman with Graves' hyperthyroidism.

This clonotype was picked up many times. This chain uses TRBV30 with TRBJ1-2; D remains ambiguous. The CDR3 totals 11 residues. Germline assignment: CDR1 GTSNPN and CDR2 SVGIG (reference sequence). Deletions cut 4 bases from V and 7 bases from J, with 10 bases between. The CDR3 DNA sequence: TGTGCCTGGAATTCTGCAGGTGGCTACACCTTC. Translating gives CAWNSAGGYTF.

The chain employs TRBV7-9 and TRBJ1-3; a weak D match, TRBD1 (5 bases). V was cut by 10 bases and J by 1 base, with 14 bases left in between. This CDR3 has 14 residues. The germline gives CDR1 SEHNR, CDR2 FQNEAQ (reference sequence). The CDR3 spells CATRDPGSGNTIYF. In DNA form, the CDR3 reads TGTGCCACTCGGGACCCAGGATCTGGAAACACCATATATTTT.

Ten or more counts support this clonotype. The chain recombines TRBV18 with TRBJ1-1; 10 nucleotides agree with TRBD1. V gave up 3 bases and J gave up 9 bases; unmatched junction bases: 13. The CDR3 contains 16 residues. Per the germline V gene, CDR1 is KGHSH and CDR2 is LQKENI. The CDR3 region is CASSPDRGTVLQKAFF. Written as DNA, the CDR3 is TGTGCCAGCTCACCGGACAGGGGGACCGTTTTGCAGAAAGCTTTCTTT.